This T cell receptor beta chain was found in a study of vaccination and CD4 T cells after COVID-19. In the study overall: In the convalescent cohort, there were six males and four females, two of them Hispanic. The interval from dose two to post-vaccine sampling had a median of approximately 73 days, and it ranged from 14 to 241.

The Oncomine TCR Beta short-read assay sequenced DNA from cultured CD4+ T cells. Genomic DNA was drawn out of CD4+ T cells grown in culture. TCRdb passed the PCR reads through MiXCR, listing each CDR3 protein once. This table has over 8,500 distinct CDR3 sequences, approximately 71% appearing once. Regarding treatment: roughly 10-day PBMC culture with coronavirus spike peptide pools or control peptides (ViraFEST assay). Worth noting for this clonotype: The target antigen is unknown.

This TCR was recovered from a human donor who had recovered from COVID-19. This specimen consisted of CD4+ T cells from blood, cultured in vitro, obtained before SARS-CoV-2 vaccination.

The CDR3 reads CASSPPTSYRTDTQYF. Written as DNA, the CDR3 is TGTGCCAGCAGCCCTCCCACTAGTTACCGCACAGATACGCAGTATTTT. J is TRBJ2-3 and V is TRBV7-8, with D maybe TRBD2 (5 bases). Germline-derived CDR1 and CDR2 are SGHVS and FQNEAQ. The V end lost 5 bases, the J end lost 1 base, and 16 bases lay between the germline ends. This CDR3 comprises 16 residues. The full variable domain, in which reference TRBV7-8 and TRBJ2-3 provide the parts outside the CDR3, is GAGVSQSPRYKVAKRGQDVALRCDPISGHVSLFWYQQALGQGPEFLTYFQNEAQLDKSGLPSDRFFAERPEGSVSTLKIQRTQQEDSAVYLCASSPPTSYRTDTQYFGPGTRLTVL.